These 29 T cell receptor beta chains were sequenced from one sample in a study of read filtering for tumor transcriptome and immune sequencing. The library was built from about 370 ng RNA with molecular barcoded adaptors for alpha/delta and beta/gamma chains. Via MiXCR, TCRdb re-called the reads, giving one row per CDR3 protein. The profile covers 85,000 or so distinct CDR3 sequences, with 9% to 15% appearing a single time and about 15% taken by the ten largest. The sequencing input was a population of CD138-negative cells sorted from bone marrow. The receptors originated from a donor at least 40 years old with multiple myeloma.

Many counts were recorded for this clonotype. This rearrangement joins TRBV7-9 to TRBJ1-4, with D possibly being TRBD1 (6 bases). The germline V gene encodes CDR1 SEHNR and CDR2 FQNEAQ (reference sequence). Trimming cost V 7 bases and J 5 bases, with 20 bases left between them. The CDR3 consists of 16 residues. CDR3 sequence: CASTYLGRDINEKLFF. DNA of the CDR3: TGTGCCAGCACCTACCTGGGCCGGGACATAAATGAAAAACTGTTTTTT.

There are many counts of this clonotype. The chain has TRBV6-2 or TRBV6-3 and TRBJ2-2; D perhaps matches TRBD1 (5 bases). This CDR3 is built from 14 residues. Germline V CDR1 and CDR2: MNHEY, SVGEGT. Trimming removed 6 bases from V and 2 bases from J, with 10 bases in between. CDR3 residues: CASRRGTNTGELFF. In DNA form, the CDR3 reads TGTGCCAGCAGAAGGGGTACCAACACCGGGGAGCTGTTTTTT.

As for this clonotype: A far more abundant clone sits one base away, making this likely a read error. CDR3 residues: CASRGAGTAEQFF. CDR3 coding DNA: TGTGCCAGCAGAGGGGCGGGGACAGCAGAGCAGTTCTTC. The rearrangement uses TRBV12-3 or TRBV12-4 and TRBJ2-1, with a weak D call TRBD1 (7 bases). The CDR3 sequence is 13 residues long. V was clipped by 6 bases and J by 10 bases, with 16 bases between them.

This clonotype came up many times. The chain couples TRBV20-1 to TRBJ2-4; D unclear. The germline V gene encodes CDR1 DFQATT and CDR2 SNEGSKA (reference sequence). Deletions cut 1 base from V and 7 bases from J, with 11 bases between. This CDR3 region has 13 residues. The CDR3 loop reads CSARVGSNNIQYF. The DNA of the CDR3 is TGCAGTGCTAGAGTCGGGTCTAACAACATTCAGTACTTC.

This clonotype appeared many times. This chain connects TRBV5-1 to TRBJ2-4; D is uncertain. There are 11 residues in the CDR3. Germline V gene data show CDR1 as SGHRS and CDR2 as YFSETQ. The ends were cut back, 0 bases at V and 9 bases at J, with 4 bases in the middle. CDR3 in amino acids: CASSLEGIQYF. The CDR3 DNA reads TGCGCCAGCAGCTTGGAAGGCATTCAGTACTTC.

Many counts were recorded for this clonotype. This sequence joins TRBV5-4 and TRBJ2-5, with 7 bases lining up with TRBD1. Germline assignment: CDR1 SGHNT and CDR2 YYREEE (reference sequence). This CDR3 has 15 residues. With V trimmed by 0 bases and J by 5 bases, 7 bases remained unmatched. The CDR3 DNA reads as TGTGCCAGCAGCTTGGCCAAGGGGGCCGGTGAGACCCAGTACTTC. It codes for CASSLAKGAGETQYF.

In its sample, this clonotype was seen many times. The germline gene is not matched at one end of the junction; a read error may be the cause. The chain uses TRBV20-1 and TRBJ2-7, with TRBD2 identical over 12 bases. Germline V lookup: CDR1 DFQATT, CDR2 SNEGSKA (reference sequence). The length of the CDR3 is 15 residues. The CDR3 here is CSARDVRTSGIVQTF. The DNA for the CDR3 is TGCAGTGCTAGAGATGTGAGGACTAGCGGGATAGTTCAAACTTTC.

This clonotype was seen many times. J is TRBJ1-1 and V is TRBV28; TRBD1 aligns across 7 bases. CDR3 length: 16 residues. V gave up 1 base and J gave up 4 bases; unmatched junction bases: 9. The germline gives CDR1 MDHEN, CDR2 SYDVKM. The CDR3: CASSLSTSRQGTEAFF. The DNA for the CDR3 is TGTGCCAGCAGTTTATCCACTTCCCGACAGGGCACTGAAGCTTTCTTT.

In its sample, this clonotype was seen a few times. With a much larger clone just one base away, this may be a read error. Likely a read error: the CDR3 ends without its conserved phenylalanine or tryptophan. The genes are TRBV20-1 and TRBJ1-6; D unclear. The germline V gene has CDR1 DFQATT and CDR2 SNEGSKA (reference sequence). The V gene lost 1 base and the J gene lost 0 bases, with 13 bases spanning the gap. The CDR3 has 17 residues. The CDR3 protein is CSARARGEGSYNSPLHL. In nucleotides, the CDR3 is TGCAGTGCTAGAGCTCGGGGAGAAGGCTCCTATAATTCACCCCTCCACCTT.

This clonotype occurred many times. V and J are TRBV19 and TRBJ2-1, with D maybe TRBD1 (7 bases). The CDR3 runs to 13 residues. Germline V gives CDR1 LNHDA, CDR2 SQIVND (reference sequence). The V gene lost 7 bases and the J gene lost 4 bases, with 11 bases spanning the gap. The CDR3 loop is CASKGAGYNEQFF. The DNA of the CDR3 is TGTGCCAGTAAGGGGGCGGGATACAATGAGCAGTTCTTC.

This clonotype showed up many times. CDR3 amino acids: CSVEVGHFNEQFF. The CDR3 DNA is TGCAGCGTTGAAGTAGGGCACTTTAATGAGCAGTTCTTC. V and J are TRBV29-1 and TRBJ2-1; unclear D gene. CDR3 length: 13 amino acids. Germline lookup yields CDR1 SQVTM and CDR2 ANQGSEA. Trimming shortened V by 1 base and J by 7 bases, and 11 bases separated the two germline ends.

For this clonotype: A much larger clonotype is one base distant, so this may be a read error. The chain combines TRBV13 with TRBJ2-5, with D hard to call. Trimming removed 5 bases from V and 3 bases from J, with 10 bases in between. Per germline, CDR1 PRHDT and CDR2 FYEKMQ (reference sequence). The CDR3 sequence is 13 residues long. As DNA, the CDR3 is TGTGCCAGCAGCGGAAAGGTAAAAGAGACCCAGTACTTC. This gives the protein CASSGKVKETQYF.

In this sample, this clonotype turned up many times. V usage is TRBV29-1 and J usage is TRBJ1-4; D uncertain. Looked up from germline, CDR1 is SQVTM and CDR2 is ANQGSEA. Trimming removed 4 bases at V and 3 bases at J, with 9 bases between. The CDR3 has 13 residues. CDR3 in amino acids: CSVVSGANEKLFF. In DNA, the CDR3 is TGCAGCGTTGTGAGCGGTGCTAATGAAAAACTGTTTTTT. The entire variable domain, with the rest obtained from reference TRBV29-1 and TRBJ1-4, is as follows: SAVISQKPSRDICQRGTSLTIQCQVDSQVTMMFWYRQQPGQSLTLIATANQGSEATYESGFVIDKFPISRPNLTFSTLTVSNMSPEDSSIYLCSVVSGANEKLFFGSGTQLSVL.

A note on this clonotype: A clone one base away is much larger, so this may be a read error. The J gene is TRBJ2-7, the V gene TRBV6-2 or TRBV6-3, with unresolved D. Germline V lookup: CDR1 MNHEY, CDR2 SVGEGT. The V end lost 7 bases, the J end lost 2 bases, and 15 bases lay between the germline ends. The CDR3 covers 14 residues. CDR3 in amino acids: CASTTVDGAYEQYF. As DNA, the CDR3 is TGTGCCAGCACCACCGTCGATGGGGCCTACGAGCAGTACTTC.

This clonotype was detected many times. This chain uses TRBV7-8 with TRBJ2-1, with a weak D call TRBD2 (5 bases). This CDR3 region has 13 residues. V lost 0 bases to trimming and J lost 10 bases, with 10 bases between them. Per germline, CDR1 SGHVS and CDR2 FQNEAQ. The CDR3 sequence: CASSLADLAEQFF. The CDR3 DNA reads TGTGCCAGCAGCTTAGCGGACCTAGCAGAGCAGTTCTTC.

This clonotype is termed medium-sized (0.01 to 0.1%). The chain couples TRBV29-1 to TRBJ2-1, with D tentatively TRBD2 (6 bases). This CDR3 region has 14 residues. Germline CDR1 and CDR2: SQVTM and ANQGSEA. V shed 5 bases and J shed 4 bases, with 15 bases lying between them. DNA of the CDR3: TGCAGCGTTACCCGGGACTCCCTGTACAATGAGCAGTTCTTC. Protein sequence: CSVTRDSLYNEQFF.

This clonotype was observed at least ten times. The CDR3 reads CASSQGELYEQYF. The CDR3, as DNA: TGTGCCAGCAGCCAAGGAGAACTCTACGAGCAGTACTTC. This chain uses TRBV4-2 with TRBJ2-7; no clear D gene. Germline loops: CDR1 LGHNA, CDR2 YNFKEQ. CDR3 length: 13 residues. The V and J ends lost 1 base and 3 bases respectively, with 7 bases between them.

This clonotype has a count of ten or more. The V call is TRBV28, the J call TRBJ2-3; TRBD2 matches 12 bases. Germline CDR1 reads MDHEN; CDR2 reads SYDVKM. V shed 3 bases and J 8 bases; nucleotides not matched to a gene: 9. The CDR3 extends over 16 amino acids. CDR3 DNA: TGTGCCAGCAGTTTGGGACTAGCGGGCCCCCGAGGTACGCAGTATTTT. This encodes CASSLGLAGPRGTQYF.

Ten or more counts support this clonotype. The V and J genes are TRBV5-1 and TRBJ2-1; no clear D gene. Germline-derived CDR1 and CDR2 are SGHRS and YFSETQ. Trimming took off 4 bases at V and 1 base at J, with 12 bases between the two ends. This CDR3 contains 15 residues. In DNA, the CDR3 is TGCGCCAGCAGCCAAAGCCCGTTTTCCTACAATGAGCAGTTCTTC. This sequence encodes CASSQSPFSYNEQFF.

Only a few counts were recorded for this clonotype. A much larger clone differs from this one at a single base, so this may be a read error. Because the CDR3's place on the DNA is in doubt, the DNA is left out and the CDR3 is given as listed by TCRdb. The chain couples TRBV29-1 to TRBJ2-1; the D call of TRBD1 is as the table states it, not checked on the DNA. CDR1 SQVTM and CDR2 ANQGSEA come from the germline V gene. Termini included, the CDR3 measures 12 amino acids. The chain's CDR3 is CSSSSGNNGQFF.

This clonotype was counted at least ten times. The genes are TRBV29-1 and TRBJ2-1; D is unresolved. The CDR3 is 13 amino acids. Trimming pared 5 bases from V and 6 bases from J, leaving 14 bases between. Germline V gene lookup returns CDR1 SQVTM and CDR2 ANQGSEA. The CDR3 nucleotides read TGCAGCGTTAGTCGCGAGCCCACCAATGAGCAGTTCTTC. Translating it yields CSVSREPTNEQFF.

In this sample, this clonotype turned up many times. V gene TRBV29-1 combines with J gene TRBJ2-7; 12 bases agree with TRBD1. Germline trimming cut 7 bases from V and 7 bases from J; bases unmatched to any gene: 14. The CDR3 sequence is 15 residues long. Germline loops: CDR1 SQVTM, CDR2 ANQGSEA. The CDR3 nucleotides read TGCAGCGCTGTTCCCGGGACAGGGGGCTTGGGGGAGCAGTACTTC. This sequence encodes CSAVPGTGGLGEQYF.

This clonotype was observed at least ten times. The chain has TRBV13 and TRBJ2-3; 7 positions agree with TRBD2. CDR1 and CDR2 from the germline V gene are PRHDT and FYEKMQ (reference sequence). CDR3 length: 15 residues. J gave up 6 bases and V 3 bases, and 9 bases lay outside the gene matches. In DNA, the CDR3 is TGTGCCAGCAGCTTGGGAGGGAGCGTAGATGATACGCAGTATTTT. It translates to CASSLGGSVDDTQYF. Using reference TRBV13 and TRBJ2-3 for the parts outside the CDR3, the full variable domain is AAGVIQSPRHLIKEKRETATLKCYPIPRHDTVYWYQQGPGQDPQFLISFYEKMQSDKGSIPDRFSAQQFSDYHSELNMSSLELGDSALYFCASSLGGSVDDTQYFGPGTRLTVL.

A note on this clonotype: A much larger clone sits a single nucleotide away, making a read error possible. This chain connects TRBV5-1 to TRBJ2-3; D is unclear. Trimming shortened V by 6 bases and J by 2 bases, and 22 bases separated the two germline ends. This CDR3 has 17 residues. The germline V gene encodes CDR1 SGHRS and CDR2 YFSETQ. CDR3 in DNA: TGCGCCAGCACCCTAGGTAGTGGCTGCCTATTCACAGATACGCAGTATTTT. Its protein product is CASTLGSGCLFTDTQYF.

There are many counts of this clonotype. V usage is TRBV29-1 and J usage is TRBJ2-2, with D unclear. In germline, CDR1 is SQVTM, CDR2 ANQGSEA. V was cut by 7 bases and J by 0 bases, with 9 bases left in between. The CDR3 is 13 amino acids. The CDR3 bases are TGCAGCGCCTCTAGGTCGAACACCGGGGAGCTGTTTTTT. Encoded protein: CSASRSNTGELFF.

As regards this clonotype: This may be a read error: a much more frequent sequence differs by one nucleotide. The genes are TRBV19 and TRBJ1-5; the D is unclear. CDR1 and CDR2 from the germline V gene are LNHDA and SQIVND (reference sequence). CDR3 length equals 15 residues. DNA of the CDR3: TGTGCCGGTAGTTCCCCCTACGATAGCAATCAGCCCCAGCATTTT. Protein product: CAGSSPYDSNQPQHF. The whole variable domain, remainder taken from reference TRBV19 and TRBJ1-5, is DGGITQSPKYLFRKEGQNVTLSCEQNLNHDAMYWYRQDPGQGLRLIYYSQIVNDFQKGDIAEGYSVSREKKESFPLTVTSAQKNPTAFYLCAGSSPYDSNQPQHFGDGTRLSIL.

The chain recombines TRBV28 with TRBJ1-2, with TRBD1 matching over 8 bases. Looked up from germline, CDR1 is MDHEN and CDR2 is SYDVKM. Trimming removed 8 bases from V and 3 bases from J; junction bases left unmatched: 11. This CDR3 comprises 15 residues. For the CDR3, the DNA is TGTGCCAGCCACGCGGCAGGGGGCGATTACTATGGCTACACCTTC. It yields the protein CASHAAGGDYYGYTF.

This clonotype was recorded at least ten times. The V gene is TRBV7-9, the J gene TRBJ1-2, with D possibly being TRBD1 (6 bases). Per the germline V gene, CDR1 is SEHNR and CDR2 is FQNEAQ (reference sequence). V lost 1 base and J 6 bases, leaving 9 bases between the germline ends. The CDR3 totals 13 residues. DNA of the CDR3: TGTGCCAGCAGCTTAGGGACAGTGGATGGCTACACCTTC. This encodes CASSLGTVDGYTF.

A few counts support this clonotype. This is likely a read error, given that the CDR3 carries no conserved phenylalanine or tryptophan at its end. The DNA is omitted, as the CDR3 cannot be located on it reliably, and the CDR3 follows TCRdb's listing. The CDR3 spells CASSRGRAVDEQVY. This chain connects TRBV18 to TRBJ2-1; the table's D call, TRBD2, has no DNA check behind it. CDR1 is KGHSH and CDR2 is LQKENI in the germline V gene. 14 amino acids form the CDR3, both terminal residues included.